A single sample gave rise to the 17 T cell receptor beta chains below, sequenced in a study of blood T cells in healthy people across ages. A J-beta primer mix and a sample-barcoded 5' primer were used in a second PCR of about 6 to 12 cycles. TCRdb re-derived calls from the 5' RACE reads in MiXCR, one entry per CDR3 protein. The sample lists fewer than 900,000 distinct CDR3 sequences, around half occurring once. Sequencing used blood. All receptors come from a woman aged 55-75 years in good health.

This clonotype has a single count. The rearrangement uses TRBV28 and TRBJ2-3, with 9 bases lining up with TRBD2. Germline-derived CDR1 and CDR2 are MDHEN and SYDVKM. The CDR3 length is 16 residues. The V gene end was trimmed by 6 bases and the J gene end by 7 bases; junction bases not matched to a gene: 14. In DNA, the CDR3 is TGTGCCAGCAGCCCCTTTAGCGGGAGCGGCGGAAATACGCAGTATTTT. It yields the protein CASSPFSGSGGNTQYF.

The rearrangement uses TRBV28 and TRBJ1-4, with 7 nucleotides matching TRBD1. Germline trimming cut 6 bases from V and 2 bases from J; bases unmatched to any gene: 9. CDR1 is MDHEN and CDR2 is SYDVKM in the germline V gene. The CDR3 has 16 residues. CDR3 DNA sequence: TGTGCCAGCAGCCTACTAGAGGGGGCGACTAATGAAAAACTGTTTTTT. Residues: CASSLLEGATNEKLFF.

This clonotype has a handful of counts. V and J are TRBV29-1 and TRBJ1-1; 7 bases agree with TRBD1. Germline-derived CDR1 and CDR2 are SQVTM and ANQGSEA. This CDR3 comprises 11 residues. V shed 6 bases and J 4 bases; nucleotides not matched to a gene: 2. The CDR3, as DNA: TGCAGCGTCAGGGGGGGCACTGAAGCTTTCTTT. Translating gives CSVRGGTEAFF.

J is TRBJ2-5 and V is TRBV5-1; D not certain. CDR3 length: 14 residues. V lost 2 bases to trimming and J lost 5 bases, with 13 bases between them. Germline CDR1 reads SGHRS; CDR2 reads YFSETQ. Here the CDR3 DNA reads TGCGCCAGCAGCTTCGCGGAGTCAGCGGAGACCCAGTACTTC. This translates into CASSFAESAETQYF. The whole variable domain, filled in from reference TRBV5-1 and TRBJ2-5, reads KAGVTQTPRYLIKTRGQQVTLSCSPISGHRSVSWYQQTPGQGLQFLFEYFSETQRNKGNFPGRFSGRQFSNSRSEMNVSTLELGDSALYLCASSFAESAETQYFGPGTRLLVL.

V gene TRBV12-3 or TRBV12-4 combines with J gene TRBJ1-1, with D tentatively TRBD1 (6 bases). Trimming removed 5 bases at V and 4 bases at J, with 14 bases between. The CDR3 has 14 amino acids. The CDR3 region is CASSPPGGGTEAFF. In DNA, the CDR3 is TGTGCCAGCAGTCCCCCCGGGGGCGGCACTGAAGCTTTCTTT.

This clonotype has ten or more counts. In DNA, the CDR3 is TGTGCCAGCAGTCCGAACCTATATGGCTACACCTTC. Translation gives CASSPNLYGYTF. This rearrangement joins TRBV12-3 or TRBV12-4 to TRBJ1-2, with D unclear. V was cut by 5 bases and J by 5 bases, with 9 bases left in between. The CDR3 loop spans 12 amino acids.

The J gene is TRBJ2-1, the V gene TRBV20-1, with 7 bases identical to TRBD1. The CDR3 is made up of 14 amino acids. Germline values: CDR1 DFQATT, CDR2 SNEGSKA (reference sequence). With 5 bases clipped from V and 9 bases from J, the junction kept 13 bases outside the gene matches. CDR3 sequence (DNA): TGCAGTGCTCTTAGGGACAGCCTAAGCCCTGAGCAGTTCTTC. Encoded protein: CSALRDSLSPEQFF.

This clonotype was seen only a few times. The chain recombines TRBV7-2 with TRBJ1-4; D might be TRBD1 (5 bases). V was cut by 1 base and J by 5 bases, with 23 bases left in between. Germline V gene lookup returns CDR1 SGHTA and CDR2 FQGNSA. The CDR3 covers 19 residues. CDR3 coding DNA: TGTGCCAGCAGCTTAGGGGGAATTCAGGGACGGACGGAAAATGAAAAACTGTTTTTT. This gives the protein CASSLGGIQGRTENEKLFF.

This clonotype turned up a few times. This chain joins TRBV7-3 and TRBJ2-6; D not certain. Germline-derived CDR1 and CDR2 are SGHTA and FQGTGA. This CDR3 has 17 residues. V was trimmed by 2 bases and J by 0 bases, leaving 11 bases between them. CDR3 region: CASSLGRQSSGANVLTF. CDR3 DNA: TGTGCCAGCAGCTTAGGCAGGCAATCCTCTGGGGCCAACGTCCTGACTTTC.

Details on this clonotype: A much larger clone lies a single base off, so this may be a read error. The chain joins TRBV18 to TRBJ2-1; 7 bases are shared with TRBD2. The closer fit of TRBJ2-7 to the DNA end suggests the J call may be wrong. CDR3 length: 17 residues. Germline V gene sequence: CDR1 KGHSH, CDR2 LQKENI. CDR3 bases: TGTGCCAGCTCAGGACGCGGGACTACTAGCTCCTACAATGAGCAGTACTTC. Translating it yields CASSGRGTTSSYNEQYF.

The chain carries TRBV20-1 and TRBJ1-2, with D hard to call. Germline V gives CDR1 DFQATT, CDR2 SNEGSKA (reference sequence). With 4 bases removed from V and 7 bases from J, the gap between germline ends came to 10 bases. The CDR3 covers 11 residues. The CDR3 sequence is CSATGNGGYTF. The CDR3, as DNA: TGCAGTGCTACGGGGAACGGTGGCTACACCTTC.

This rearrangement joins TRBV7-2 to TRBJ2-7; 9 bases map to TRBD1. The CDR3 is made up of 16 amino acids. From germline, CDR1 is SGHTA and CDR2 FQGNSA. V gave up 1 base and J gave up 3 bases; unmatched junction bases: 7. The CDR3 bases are TGTGCCAGCAGCTTAGACCTAGGGGACAGGGACTACGAGCAGTACTTC. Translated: CASSLDLGDRDYEQYF. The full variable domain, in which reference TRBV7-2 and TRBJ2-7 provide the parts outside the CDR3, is GAGVSQSPSNKVTEKGKDVELRCDPISGHTALYWYRQSLGQGLEFLIYFQGNSAPDKSGLPSDRFSAERTGGSVSTLTIQRTQQEDSAVYLCASSLDLGDRDYEQYFGPGTRLTVT.

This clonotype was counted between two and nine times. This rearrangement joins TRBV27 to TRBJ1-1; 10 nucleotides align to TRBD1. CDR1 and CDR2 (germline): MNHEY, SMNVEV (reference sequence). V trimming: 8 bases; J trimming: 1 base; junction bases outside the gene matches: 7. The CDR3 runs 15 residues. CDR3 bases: TGTGCCAGCTCTCTCCGGGACAGGGGGAACACTGAAGCTTTCTTT. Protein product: CASSLRDRGNTEAFF.

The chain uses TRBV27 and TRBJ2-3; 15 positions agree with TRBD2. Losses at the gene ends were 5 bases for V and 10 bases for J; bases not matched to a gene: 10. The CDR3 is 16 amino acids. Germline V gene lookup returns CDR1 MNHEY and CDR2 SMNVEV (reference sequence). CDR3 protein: CASSPDQGLAGGAQYF. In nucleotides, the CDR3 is TGTGCCAGCAGTCCCGACCAGGGACTAGCGGGAGGAGCGCAGTATTTT.

CDR3 residues: CASSPTKAGGAALQETQYF. CDR3 in DNA: TGTGCCAGCTCACCAACCAAGGCGGGAGGGGCCGCCCTTCAAGAGACCCAGTACTTC. The chain recombines TRBV18 with TRBJ2-5, with 9 bases fitting TRBD2. J lost 2 bases, V lost 2 bases, and 15 bases had no gene match. Germline V lookup: CDR1 KGHSH, CDR2 LQKENI. This CDR3 comprises 19 residues.

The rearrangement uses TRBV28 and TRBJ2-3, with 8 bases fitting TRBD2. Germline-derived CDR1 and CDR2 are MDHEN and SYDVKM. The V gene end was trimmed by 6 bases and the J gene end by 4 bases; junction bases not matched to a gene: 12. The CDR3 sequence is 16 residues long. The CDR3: CASRRSGGPRSDTQYF. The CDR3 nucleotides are TGTGCCAGCAGGCGATCGGGAGGGCCGAGGTCAGATACGCAGTATTTT.

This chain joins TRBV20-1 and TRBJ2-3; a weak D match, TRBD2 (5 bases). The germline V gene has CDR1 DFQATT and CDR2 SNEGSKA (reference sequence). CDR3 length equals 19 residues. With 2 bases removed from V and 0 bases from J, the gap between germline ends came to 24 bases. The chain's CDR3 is CSARRVRAGPDRSTDTQYF. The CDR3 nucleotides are TGCAGTGCTAGACGGGTCCGGGCGGGCCCCGATAGAAGCACAGATACGCAGTATTTT.